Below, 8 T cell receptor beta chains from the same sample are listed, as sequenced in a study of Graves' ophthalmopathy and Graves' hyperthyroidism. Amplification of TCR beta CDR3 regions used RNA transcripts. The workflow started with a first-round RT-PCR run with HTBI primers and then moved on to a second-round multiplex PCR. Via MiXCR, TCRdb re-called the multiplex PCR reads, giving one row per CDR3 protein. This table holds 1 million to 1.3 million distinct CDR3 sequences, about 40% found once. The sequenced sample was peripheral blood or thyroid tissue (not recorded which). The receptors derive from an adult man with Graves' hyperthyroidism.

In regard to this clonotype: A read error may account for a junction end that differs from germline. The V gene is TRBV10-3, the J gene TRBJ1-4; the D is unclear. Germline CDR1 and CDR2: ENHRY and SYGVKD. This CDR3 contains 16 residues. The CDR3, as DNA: TGTGCCAGCAGTTTCTGGAGCAGGCTGGTTCGCGAAAAACTGTTTTTT. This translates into CASSFWSRLVREKLFF.

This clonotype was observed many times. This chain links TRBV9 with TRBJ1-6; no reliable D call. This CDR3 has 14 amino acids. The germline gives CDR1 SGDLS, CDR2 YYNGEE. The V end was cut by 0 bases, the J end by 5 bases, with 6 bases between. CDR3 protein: CASSVGPHNSPLHF. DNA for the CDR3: TGTGCCAGCAGCGTAGGGCCCCATAATTCACCCCTCCACTTT.

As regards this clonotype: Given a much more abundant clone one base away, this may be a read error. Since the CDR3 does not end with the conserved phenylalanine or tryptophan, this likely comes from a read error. CDR3 in amino acids: CASSYGVPPDEQYL. The DNA of the CDR3 is TGTGCCAGCAGTTACGGTGTACCTCCGGACGAGCAGTACCTC. This chain links TRBV6-5 with TRBJ2-7; no clear D. Per the germline V gene, CDR1 is MNHEY and CDR2 is SVGAGI. V lost 2 bases to trimming and J lost 5 bases, with 13 bases between them. CDR3 length: 14 amino acids.

The CDR3, as DNA: TGTGCCATCAGTGCACCGGGACAGGGCTACGAGCAGTACTTC. Amino acids: CAISAPGQGYEQYF. This sequence joins TRBV10-3 and TRBJ2-7; TRBD1 aligns across 9 bases. Germline CDR1 is ENHRY and CDR2 is SYGVKD. This CDR3 has 14 amino acids. The junction had 4 bases not matched to a gene; V was cut back by 4 bases and J by 3 bases.

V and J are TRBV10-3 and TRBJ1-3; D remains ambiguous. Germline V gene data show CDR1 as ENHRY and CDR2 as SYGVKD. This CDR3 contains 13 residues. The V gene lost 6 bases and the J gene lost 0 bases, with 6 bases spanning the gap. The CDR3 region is CAIRHGSGNTIYF. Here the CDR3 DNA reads TGTGCCATCAGGCACGGCTCTGGAAACACCATATATTTT.

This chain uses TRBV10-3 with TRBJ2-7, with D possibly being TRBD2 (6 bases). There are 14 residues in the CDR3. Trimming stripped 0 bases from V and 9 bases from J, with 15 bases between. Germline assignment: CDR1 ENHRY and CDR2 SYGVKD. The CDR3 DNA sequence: TGTGCCATCAGTGAGTCCCCGGCGGGATCGGTGCAGTACTTC. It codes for CAISESPAGSVQYF.

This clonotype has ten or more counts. The CDR3 DNA reads TGCGCCAGCAGCACTAATCGAGGCTATAATTCACCCCTCCACTTT. Translated, it gives CASSTNRGYNSPLHF. The chain carries TRBV5-1 and TRBJ1-6; D is unclear. CDR3 length equals 15 residues. The germline V gene encodes CDR1 SGHRS and CDR2 YFSETQ. Trimming stripped 4 bases from V and 3 bases from J, with 11 bases between. Full variable domain (rest looked up from reference TRBV5-1 and TRBJ1-6): KAGVTQTPRYLIKTRGQQVTLSCSPISGHRSVSWYQQTPGQGLQFLFEYFSETQRNKGNFPGRFSGRQFSNSRSEMNVSTLELGDSALYLCASSTNRGYNSPLHFGNGTRLTVT.

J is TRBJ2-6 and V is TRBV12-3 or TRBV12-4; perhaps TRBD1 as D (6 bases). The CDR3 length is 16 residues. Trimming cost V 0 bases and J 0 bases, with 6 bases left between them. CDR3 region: CASSLATGSGANVLTF. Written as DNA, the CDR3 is TGTGCCAGCAGTTTAGCGACAGGCTCTGGGGCCAACGTCCTGACTTTC.